Listed below are T cell receptor beta chains from one sample, sequenced in a study of T-cell reconstitution after alpha-beta-depleted transplantation in children. TCRdb analysed the PCR reads with MiXCR anew, one entry per CDR3 protein. The table records 700,000 or so distinct CDR3 sequences, roughly 14% of them present only once. Sequences were derived from PBMCs, sampled before TCRalphabeta/CD19-depleted stem cell transplant. These receptors all stem from a girl aged 2-10 years with congenital amegakaryocytic thrombocytopenia, due to receive a stem cell transplant. Each CDR3 is given with its conserved first and last residue. Fields, in order: clone size, V gene, CDR3 length, D gene, J gene, CDR3 DNA, CDR3 protein. A D gene is named only where the DNA matches it firmly. Size is stated for part of the rows, as once, few or many counts, or as a class when the clone is expanded.

>many|TRBV7-8|18|-|TRBJ2-1
TGTGCCAGCAGACATCTGGGTACGGCCGGGACTCGCTACAATGAGCAGTTCTTC
CASRHLGTAGTRYNEQFF
>many|TRBV20-1|10|-|TRBJ2-1
TGCAGTGCTACGCGGGACCGGATGTTCTTC
CSATRDRMFF
>many|TRBV10-2|14|TRBD1|TRBJ1-3
TGCGCCAGCCCGGGACAGGGAACTGGAAACACCATATATTTT
CASPGQGTGNTIYF
>-|TRBV12-5|16|TRBD1|TRBJ2-7
TGTGCTAGTGCCGACCTTAGACAGGGGTTGTTCCACGAGCAGTACTTC
CASADLRQGLFHEQYF
>few|TRBV4-2|14|-|TRBJ1-5
TGTGCCAGCAGCCAAGAGAGGGAGGGTCAGCCCCAGCATTTT
CASSQEREGQPQHF
>-|TRBV9|15|TRBD1|TRBJ2-2
TGTGCCAGCAGCCGCAGGGGGCATGACACCGGGGAGCTGTTTTTT
CASSRRGHDTGELFF
>-|TRBV20-1|16|-|TRBJ2-3
TGCAGTGCCAGGGGCGGATCAGGGGCATCCACAGATACGCAGTATTTT
CSARGGSGASTDTQYF
>many|TRBV9|14|-|TRBJ2-5
TGTGCCAGCAGCGGTGCGGACTACCAAGAGACCCAGTACTTC
CASSGADYQETQYF
>-|TRBV7-6|12|TRBD1|TRBJ2-1
TGTGCCAGCAGCCCCGGGACAGGGACGCAGTTCTTC
CASSPGTGTQFF
>few|TRBV11-2|14|TRBD1|TRBJ2-2
TGTGCCCACGGACAGGGGCCGAACACCGGGGAGCTGTTTTTT
CAHGQGPNTGELFF
>many|TRBV20-1|16|TRBD2|TRBJ2-3
TGCAGTGCTAGAGACCCAAGCGGGGGATTCACAGATACGCAGTATTTT
CSARDPSGGFTDTQYF
>many|TRBV20-1|20|-|TRBJ2-1
TGCAGTGCTAGAGGACCGACCCAGACCATTACAGAAAGCTCCTACAATGAGCAGTTCTTC
CSARGPTQTITESSYNEQFF
>many|TRBV9|18|TRBD2|TRBJ2-1
TGTGCCAGCAGCGTAGCGGCTAGCGGGAGGGCGGGTTACAATGAGCAGTTCTTC
CASSVAASGRAGYNEQFF
>few|TRBV20-1|17|TRBD2|TRBJ2-4
TGCAGTGCTAACCACATGCTAGCGGGAGTCGGCAAAAACATTCAGTACTTC
CSANHMLAGVGKNIQYF
>many|TRBV29-1|14|-|TRBJ2-3
TGCAGCGTCCTTGGGGAGAGTATCGCAGATACGCAGTATTTT
CSVLGESIADTQYF
>many|TRBV20-1|14|-|TRBJ2-1
TGCAGTGCTAGAGATCTGAGGACCCACAATGAGCAGTTCTTC
CSARDLRTHNEQFF
>-|TRBV5-1|14|-|TRBJ2-1
TGCGCCAGCAGCTCGCCCGACAGAGACAATGAGCAGTTCTTC
CASSSPDRDNEQFF
>many|TRBV29-1|14|-|TRBJ2-1
TGCAGCGTTGATTCGCGTCGGGAGACCTATGAGCAGTTCTTC
CSVDSRRETYEQFF
>many|TRBV20-1|10|-|TRBJ2-1
TGCAGTGCTAGTTTCAATGAGCAGTTCTTC
CSASFNEQFF
>many|TRBV7-2|15|-|TRBJ1-1
TGTGCCAGCAGCCTTAGAGGGCGGCTGAACACTGAAGCTTTCTTT
CASSLRGRLNTEAFF
>-|TRBV12-2|16|-|TRBJ2-7
TGTGCAAGTCGCTTAGCGCGGGTTGTGGGGATCTACGAGCAGTACTTC
CASRLARVVGIYEQYF
>few|TRBV7-9|17|TRBD2|TRBJ2-7
TGTGCCAGCAGCCCCGCGGGGAGGGAAGGGATGATCTACGAGCAGTACTTC
CASSPAGREGMIYEQYF
>few|TRBV20-1|14|-|TRBJ1-1
TGCAGTGCTAGCGGCTCAATAATGAACACTGAAGCTTTCTTT
CSASGSIMNTEAFF
>many|TRBV20-1|18|TRBD2|TRBJ2-1
TGCAGTGCTAGAGCCCCTGGGACTAGCGGGAGCGTTTACAATGAGCAGTTCTTC
CSARAPGTSGSVYNEQFF
>many|TRBV20-1|13|TRBD2|TRBJ2-1
TGCAGTGCTAGACTAGCGGGGGAGCTTGAGCAGTTCTTC
CSARLAGELEQFF
>many|TRBV6-1|16|-|TRBJ2-3
TGTGCCAGCAGTGAGCCGGTCAGGGCTCGTACAGATACGCAGTATTTT
CASSEPVRARTDTQYF
>-|TRBV3-1|15|-|TRBJ2-1
TGTGCCAGCAGACAAGGGGGGGCCCTAGGGGATGAGCAGTTCTTC
CASRQGGALGDEQFF
>-|TRBV7-9|12|-|TRBJ2-2
TGTGCCGCTCGGGCGGACACCGGGGAGCTGTTTTTT
CAARADTGELFF
>many|TRBV12-3/TRBV12-4|16|TRBD2|TRBJ2-1
TGTGCCAGCAGTCAAGGACTAGCGGGGGCAAACAATGAGCAGTTCTTC
CASSQGLAGANNEQFF
>-|TRBV10-3|16|-|TRBJ2-1
TGTGCCATCAGTGTGATACTAGCACAAACCTACAATGAGCAGTTCTTC
CAISVILAQTYNEQFF
>many|TRBV20-1|13|TRBD2|TRBJ2-1
TGCAGTGTTTCCGGACTAGCGGGAAATGAGCAGTTCTTC
CSVSGLAGNEQFF
>-|TRBV20-1|17|TRBD2|TRBJ2-5
TGCTGTGCTTGCCCCGGGACTAGCGCCTCCTTTGTGGAGACCCAGTACTTC
CCACPGTSASFVETQYF
>many|TRBV28|14|-|TRBJ2-3
TGTGCCAGCAGTGGATGGACTAGCACAGATACGCAGTATTTT
CASSGWTSTDTQYF
>-|TRBV5-1|14|-|TRBJ1-1
TGCGCCAGCAGCTTGGAGGGGTTCGGCACTGAAGCTTTCTTT
CASSLEGFGTEAFF
>many|TRBV5-1|14|-|TRBJ1-1
TGCGCCAGCAGCCCATCAGGTAAAGGGACTGAAGCTTTCTTT
CASSPSGKGTEAFF
>many|TRBV20-1|16|TRBD2|TRBJ2-1
TGCAGTGCTAGGGGGGGACTAGCGGGAGTCGGCAATGAGCAGTTCTTC
CSARGGLAGVGNEQFF
>many|TRBV6-6|12|-|TRBJ2-5
TGTGCCAGCAGTTATTCGGAGGAGACCCAGTACTTC
CASSYSEETQYF
>many|TRBV5-1|11|TRBD1|TRBJ2-4
TGCGCCAGCAGGGGGGACAGGGCGTATTACTTC
CASRGDRAYYF
>many|TRBV12-3/TRBV12-4|14|-|TRBJ2-7
TGTGCCAGCAGTTCTAGGGGACGATCCTACGAGCAGTACTTC
CASSSRGRSYEQYF
>-|TRBV7-8|17|TRBD1|TRBJ2-5
TGTGCCAGCAGCGTAAACGCAGCGACAGGGGGCCAAGAGACCCAGTACTTC
CASSVNAATGGQETQYF
>many|TRBV5-1|14|-|TRBJ2-1
TGCGCCAGCAGCTCTGGAGGGTCTAGTGGTGAGCAGTTCTTC
CASSSGGSSGEQFF
>-|TRBV12-5|15|-|TRBJ2-6
TGTGCTAGTGTCCCGGGGGACTCTGGGGCCAACGTCCTGACTTTC
CASVPGDSGANVLTF